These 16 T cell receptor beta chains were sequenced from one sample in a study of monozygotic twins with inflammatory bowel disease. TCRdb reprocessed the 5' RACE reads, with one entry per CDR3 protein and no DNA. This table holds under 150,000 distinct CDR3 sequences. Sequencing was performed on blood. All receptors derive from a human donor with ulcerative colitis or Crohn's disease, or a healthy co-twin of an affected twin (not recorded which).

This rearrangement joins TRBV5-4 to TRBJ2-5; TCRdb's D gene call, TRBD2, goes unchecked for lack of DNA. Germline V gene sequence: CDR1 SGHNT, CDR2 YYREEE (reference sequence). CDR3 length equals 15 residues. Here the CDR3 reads CASSPVAGLQETQYF. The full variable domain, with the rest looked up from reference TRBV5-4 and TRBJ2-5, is ETGVTQSPTHLIKTRGQQVTLRCSSQSGHNTVSWYQQALGQGPQFIFQYYREEENGRGNFPPRFSGLQFPNYSSELNVNALELDDSALYLCASSPVAGLQETQYFGPGTRLLVL.

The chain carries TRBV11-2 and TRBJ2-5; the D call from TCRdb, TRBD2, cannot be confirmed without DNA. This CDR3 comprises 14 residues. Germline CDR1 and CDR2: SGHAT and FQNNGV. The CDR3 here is CASSFFGGGETQYF.

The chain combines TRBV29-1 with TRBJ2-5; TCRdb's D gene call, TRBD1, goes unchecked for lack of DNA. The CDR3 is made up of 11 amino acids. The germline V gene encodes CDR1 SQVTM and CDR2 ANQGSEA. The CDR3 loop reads CSVEDRGAQYF.

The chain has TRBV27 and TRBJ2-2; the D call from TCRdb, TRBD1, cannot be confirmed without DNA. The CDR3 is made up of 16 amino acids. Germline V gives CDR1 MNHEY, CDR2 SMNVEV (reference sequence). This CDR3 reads CASSQTGYGDTGELFF.

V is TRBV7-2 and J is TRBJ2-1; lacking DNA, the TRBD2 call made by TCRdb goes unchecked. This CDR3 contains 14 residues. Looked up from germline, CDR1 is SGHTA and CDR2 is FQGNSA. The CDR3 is CASSFRRALNEQFF.

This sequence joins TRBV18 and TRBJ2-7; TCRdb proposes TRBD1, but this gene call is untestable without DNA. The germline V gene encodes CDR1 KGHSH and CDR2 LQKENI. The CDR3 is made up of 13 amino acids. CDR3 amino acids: CASSRGTAYEQYF.

CDR3: CASSQPGTSGGSSYEQYF. The chain combines TRBV3-1 with TRBJ2-7; the TCRdb D gene call, TRBD2, has no DNA to confirm it. The CDR3 sequence is 18 residues long. CDR1 and CDR2 (germline): LGHDT, YNNKEL (reference sequence).

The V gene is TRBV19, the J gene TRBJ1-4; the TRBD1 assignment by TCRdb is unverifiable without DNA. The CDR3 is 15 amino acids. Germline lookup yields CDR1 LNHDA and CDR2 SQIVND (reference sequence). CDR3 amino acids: CASSISRGPGEKLFF.

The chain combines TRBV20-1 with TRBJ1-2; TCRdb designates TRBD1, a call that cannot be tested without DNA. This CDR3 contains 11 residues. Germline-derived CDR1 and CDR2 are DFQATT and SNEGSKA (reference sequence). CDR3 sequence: CSASSGAGYTF.

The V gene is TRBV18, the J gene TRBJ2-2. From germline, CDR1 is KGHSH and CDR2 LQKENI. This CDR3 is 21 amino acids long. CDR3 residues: CASSPSDTNRNSKANTGELFF.

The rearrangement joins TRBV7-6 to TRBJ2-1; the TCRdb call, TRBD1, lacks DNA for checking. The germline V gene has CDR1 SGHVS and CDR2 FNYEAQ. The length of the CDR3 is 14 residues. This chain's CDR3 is CASSSRTGNNEQFF.

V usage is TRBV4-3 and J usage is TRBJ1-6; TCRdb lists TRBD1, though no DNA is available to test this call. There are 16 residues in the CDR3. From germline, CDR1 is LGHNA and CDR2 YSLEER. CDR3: CASSPILRGSNSPLHF.

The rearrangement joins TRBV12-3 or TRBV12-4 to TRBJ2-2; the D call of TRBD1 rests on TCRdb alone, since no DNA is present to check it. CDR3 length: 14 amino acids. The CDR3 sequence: CASSWTGGTGELFF.

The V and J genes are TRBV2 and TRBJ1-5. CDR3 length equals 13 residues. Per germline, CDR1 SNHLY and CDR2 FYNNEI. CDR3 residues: CASGVQNNQPQHF.

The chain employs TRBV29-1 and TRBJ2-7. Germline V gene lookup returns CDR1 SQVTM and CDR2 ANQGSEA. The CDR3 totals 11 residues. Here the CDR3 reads CSVERGYEQYF.

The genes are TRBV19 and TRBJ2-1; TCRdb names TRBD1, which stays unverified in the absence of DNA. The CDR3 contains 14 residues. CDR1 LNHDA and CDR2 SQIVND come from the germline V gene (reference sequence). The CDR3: CASQPDHRGNEQFF. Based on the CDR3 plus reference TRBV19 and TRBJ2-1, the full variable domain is DGGITQSPKYLFRKEGQNVTLSCEQNLNHDAMYWYRQDPGQGLRLIYYSQIVNDFQKGDIAEGYSVSREKKESFPLTVTSAQKNPTAFYLCASQPDHRGNEQFFGPGTRLTVL.